This T cell receptor beta chain was found in a study of blood T cell repertoires in COVID-19. Study-level background: Sites across the United States, Italy and Spain contributed samples from acute and convalescent COVID-19. In each case, the material was cDNA or gDNA derived from T cells, B-cell-depleted T cells, or PBMCs.

Trimming cost V 1 base and J 0 bases; bases outside gene matches: 7. The CDR3 is made up of 17 amino acids. The V gene's germline CDR1 is SGHNT and CDR2 YYREEE (reference sequence). Authors' data handling: Estimates of nucleated cell counts were drawn from the amplification of reference gene primers. Method: immunoSEQ multiplex PCR; TCRdb's copy keeps in-frame clones and lacks some. The V and J calls and clone size come from that table; D and trimming were worked out from the DNA. The sample has about 61,000 clones, roughly 88% seen once. The chain uses TRBV5-4 and TRBJ2-7; 10 positions match TRBD2. The receptor's source is a human donor in a cohort sampled during active COVID-19. The sequenced material came from peripheral blood. As DNA, the CDR3 is TGTGCCAGCAGCTTGAGGAAACTAGCGGGGTCCTCCTACGAGCAGTACTTC. It translates to CASSLRKLAGSSYEQYF.